Each of the 32 T cell receptor beta chains below was sequenced from the same sample in a study of T cell responses to AZD1222 COVID-19 vaccine. Assay: immunoSEQ multiplex PCR; the TCRdb copy retains only in-frame clones and omits some. The data contain about 110,000 clones, nearly 90% of them singletons. The sample was peripheral blood, taken on day 0 of AZD1222 vaccination. The receptors shown here come from an adult in good health.

CDR3 DNA: TGTGCCATCAGTGAGTCAATTAAGGGACAGGGGGACTATGGCTACACCTTC. This gives the protein CAISESIKGQGDYGYTF. The chain recombines TRBV10-3 with TRBJ1-2; 11 nucleotides align to TRBD1. V lost 0 bases, J lost 3 bases, and 6 bases stayed unmatched. This CDR3 is built from 17 residues. Germline V lookup: CDR1 ENHRY, CDR2 SYGVKD.

This chain's CDR3 is CASSEVRPGVSPLHF. The CDR3 nucleotides read TGTGCCAGCAGCGAGGTCCGCCCTGGGGTTTCACCCCTCCACTTT. The chain uses TRBV7-9 and TRBJ1-6; D is uncertain. Trimming removed 5 bases from V and 9 bases from J, with 17 bases in between. CDR3 length: 15 amino acids. From germline, CDR1 is SEHNR and CDR2 FQNEAQ (reference sequence).

The V and J genes are TRBV28 and TRBJ2-3; D remains ambiguous. The V and J ends lost 7 bases and 2 bases respectively, with 13 bases between them. Per germline, CDR1 MDHEN and CDR2 SYDVKM. This CDR3 has 14 residues. CDR3 in DNA: TGTGCCAGCATCGGACGACGCCTCACAGATACGCAGTATTTT. Amino acid sequence: CASIGRRLTDTQYF.

The CDR3 region is CASSLDLWETNTEAFF. CDR3 bases: TGTGCCAGCAGCTTAGATTTGTGGGAAACGAACACTGAAGCTTTCTTT. The chain recombines TRBV7-9 with TRBJ1-1; D is uncertain. V shed 1 base and J shed 1 base, with 13 bases lying between them. From germline, CDR1 is SEHNR and CDR2 FQNEAQ (reference sequence). The CDR3 extends over 16 amino acids.

This rearrangement joins TRBV4-2 to TRBJ2-7; 10 bases align to TRBD2. V dropped 1 base and J dropped 2; count of bases not matched to a gene: 5. The CDR3 covers 16 residues. Looked up from germline, CDR1 is LGHNA and CDR2 is YNFKEQ. The CDR3 DNA sequence: TGTGCCAGCAGCCAAGGGAGCGGGGGGGCCACCTACGAGCAGTACTTC. It encodes CASSQGSGGATYEQYF.

The chain combines TRBV6-5 with TRBJ2-1, with D perhaps TRBD1 or TRBD2 (5 bases each). This CDR3 has 12 residues. V was clipped by 6 bases and J by 9 bases, with 12 bases between them. Germline V gene sequence: CDR1 MNHEY, CDR2 SVGAGI. The CDR3 region has the DNA TGTGCCAGCAGGGCAGGGACCACTGAGCAGTTCTTC. Translated: CASRAGTTEQFF.

The chain links TRBV12-3 or TRBV12-4 to TRBJ1-2; D gene ambiguous. The CDR3 sequence is 11 residues long. The V end was cut by 1 base, the J end by 6 bases, with 3 bases between. Here the CDR3 DNA reads TGTGCCAGCAGTTTAGGGGATGGCTACACCTTC. As protein: CASSLGDGYTF.

The V gene is TRBV7-8, the J gene TRBJ2-1; TRBD2 aligns across 8 bases. Trimming at V came to 5 bases and at J to 3 bases, leaving 12 bases not matched to a gene. Germline V gene sequence: CDR1 SGHVS, CDR2 FQNEAQ. The CDR3 has 17 amino acids. The CDR3 here is CASSKTAGTSYYNEQFF. The DNA for the CDR3 is TGTGCCAGCAGCAAGACCGCCGGGACTAGTTACTACAATGAGCAGTTCTTC.

The rearrangement uses TRBV19 and TRBJ2-7; D is possibly TRBD1 (6 bases). CDR1 LNHDA and CDR2 SQIVND come from the germline V gene (reference sequence). CDR3 size: 14 residues. V was shortened by 6 bases and J by 0 bases, with 12 bases between the two germline ends. The DNA of the CDR3 is TGTGCCAGTAGGGATGGGGACAACTCCTACGAGCAGTACTTC. Residues: CASRDGDNSYEQYF.

The chain links TRBV18 to TRBJ2-1, with 11 bases identical to TRBD2. The CDR3 runs 15 residues. Germline CDR1 KGHSH, CDR2 LQKENI. With V trimmed by 6 bases and J by 6 bases, 7 bases remained unmatched. This chain's CDR3 is CASSPSGGRGNEQFF. CDR3 nucleotides: TGTGCCAGCTCTCCTAGCGGGGGGCGGGGCAATGAGCAGTTCTTC.

This clone was detected a few times. V is TRBV6-5 and J is TRBJ1-2; tentative D call: TRBD1 (6 bases). Germline V gives CDR1 MNHEY, CDR2 SVGAGI. Trimming pared 7 bases from V and 7 bases from J, leaving 10 bases between. This CDR3 is 11 amino acids long. CDR3 region: CASTGAGGYTF. The CDR3 bases are TGTGCCAGCACGGGGGCGGGTGGCTACACCTTC.

Only a few counts were recorded for this clone. This chain connects TRBV24-1 to TRBJ1-3; 8 bases are shared with TRBD1. J lost 3 bases, V lost 3 bases, and 3 bases had no gene match. The CDR3 is 15 residues long. Germline V gives CDR1 KGHDR, CDR2 SFDVKD. The CDR3 reads CATSDTGGVGNTIYF. The DNA for the CDR3 is TGTGCCACCAGTGATACAGGGGGAGTTGGAAACACCATATATTTT.

The rearrangement links TRBV7-8 to TRBJ1-2; D may be TRBD1 (6 bases). Per the germline V gene, CDR1 is SGHVS and CDR2 is FQNEAQ. Trimming stripped 1 base from V and 5 bases from J, with 14 bases between. The CDR3 length is 15 residues. Here the CDR3 DNA reads TGTGCCAGCAGCTTAGGGGGGGGCGCAGGGTATGGCTACACCTTC. Protein product: CASSLGGGAGYGYTF.

The chain couples TRBV19 to TRBJ1-3; the D gene is possibly TRBD1 (6 bases). Germline CDR1 reads LNHDA; CDR2 reads SQIVND (reference sequence). The CDR3 covers 19 residues. Deletions cut 5 bases from V and 0 bases from J, with 23 bases between. The CDR3 loop reads CASSGLQGTATISGNTIYF. CDR3 DNA: TGTGCCAGTAGTGGCCTACAGGGTACCGCTACTATCTCTGGAAACACCATATATTTT. The variable domain in full, completed from reference TRBV19 and TRBJ1-3, reads DGGITQSPKYLFRKEGQNVTLSCEQNLNHDAMYWYRQDPGQGLRLIYYSQIVNDFQKGDIAEGYSVSREKKESFPLTVTSAQKNPTAFYLCASSGLQGTATISGNTIYFGEGSWLTVV.

The J gene is TRBJ1-3, the V gene TRBV28; D unresolved. The CDR3 is 16 residues long. Germline V gene data show CDR1 as MDHEN and CDR2 as SYDVKM. V was cut by 4 bases and J by 0 bases, with 13 bases left in between. The CDR3 bases are TGTGCCAGCAGTTCCGTGCGGCAAAGCTCTGGAAACACCATATATTTT. Translation gives CASSSVRQSSGNTIYF.

The chain is built from TRBV18 and TRBJ1-1; D is possibly TRBD1 (5 bases). Trimming cost V 3 bases and J 7 bases, with 15 bases left between them. Germline CDR1 KGHSH, CDR2 LQKENI. This CDR3 has 14 residues. The CDR3 region has the DNA TGTGCCAGCTCACCCCCCAGAGGGGCGATTGAAGCTTTCTTT. Translation gives CASSPPRGAIEAFF.

The CDR3 region has the DNA TGTGCCAGCACCTCCCTAGAGGGAGGGGAAAAACTGTTTTTT. Translating it yields CASTSLEGGEKLFF. The chain combines TRBV6-6 with TRBJ1-4, with D uncertain. Trimming cost V 7 bases and J 8 bases, with 17 bases left between them. The germline V gene encodes CDR1 MNHNY and CDR2 SVGAGI (reference sequence). There are 14 residues in the CDR3.

The chain employs TRBV12-3 or TRBV12-4 and TRBJ1-1, with unresolved D. Trimming cost V 4 bases and J 5 bases, with 11 bases left between them. The CDR3 is made up of 13 amino acids. The CDR3: CASSSLTGTEAFF. CDR3 bases: TGTGCCAGCAGTTCCCTAACTGGGACTGAAGCTTTCTTT.

The chain is built from TRBV24-1 and TRBJ2-7; unclear D gene. The V gene's germline CDR1 is KGHDR and CDR2 SFDVKD. Trimming left V 7 bases short and J 3 bases short, with 12 bases between. This CDR3 is 13 amino acids long. CDR3 amino acids: CATRAMVGYEQYF. The CDR3 DNA reads TGTGCCACCAGAGCGATGGTCGGCTACGAGCAGTACTTC.

V and J are TRBV5-1 and TRBJ2-7; TRBD1 might be the D (6 bases). The germline V gene has CDR1 SGHRS and CDR2 YFSETQ. The CDR3 runs 13 residues. V dropped 4 bases and J dropped 0 bases, with 8 bases sitting between them. The chain's CDR3 is CASSGGFSYEQYF. CDR3 in DNA: TGCGCCAGCAGCGGGGGCTTCTCCTACGAGCAGTACTTC.

The rearrangement uses TRBV1 and TRBJ1-5; the listed D gene, TRBD1, was not tested against the DNA. TRBV1 is deemed a pseudogene. This CDR3 is 16 amino acids long. The CDR3 loop reads CTSSFGLTTAHQPQHF. The CDR3 DNA reads TGCACCAGCAGCTTCGGGTTGACGACAGCCCATCAGCCCCAGCATTTT.

This rearrangement joins TRBV4-2 to TRBJ2-1; TRBD1 aligns across 9 bases. This CDR3 comprises 15 residues. Trimming at V came to 4 bases and at J to 7 bases, leaving 8 bases not matched to a gene. The V gene's germline CDR1 is LGHNA and CDR2 YNFKEQ. The CDR3 nucleotides are TGTGCCAGCAGCCCGACGGGACAGGGTAAAAATGAGCAGTTCTTC. Protein sequence: CASSPTGQGKNEQFF.

Notes on this clone: Other DNA sequences within the sample encode an identical CDR3. V is TRBV7-9 and J is TRBJ1-1, with unresolved D. Per germline, CDR1 SEHNR and CDR2 FQNEAQ (reference sequence). The CDR3 has 13 residues. V shed 2 bases and J shed 1 base, with 5 bases lying between them. CDR3 residues: CASSLSGNTEAFF. The CDR3 coding sequence is TGTGCCAGCAGCTTAAGCGGGAACACTGAAGCTTTCTTT.

The V and J genes are TRBV29-1 and TRBJ1-1; 9 bases line up with TRBD1. V trimming: 7 bases; J trimming: 5 bases; junction bases outside the gene matches: 5. The length of the CDR3 is 12 residues. Germline V lookup: CDR1 SQVTM, CDR2 ANQGSEA. CDR3 sequence (DNA): TGCAGCGGCCGGACAGGGGATACTGAAGCTTTCTTT. This encodes CSGRTGDTEAFF. The complete variable domain, with remaining parts taken from reference TRBV29-1 and TRBJ1-1, reads SAVISQKPSRDICQRGTSLTIQCQVDSQVTMMFWYRQQPGQSLTLIATANQGSEATYESGFVIDKFPISRPNLTFSTLTVSNMSPEDSSIYLCSGRTGDTEAFFGQGTRLTVV.

The rearrangement uses TRBV7-9 and TRBJ2-7; TRBD2 matches 9 bases. V shed 5 bases and J 3 bases; nucleotides not matched to a gene: 5. CDR3 length equals 14 residues. Germline loops: CDR1 SEHNR, CDR2 FQNEAQ (reference sequence). This chain's CDR3 is CASSATSGSYEQYF. CDR3 nucleotide sequence: TGTGCCAGCAGCGCGACTAGCGGAAGCTACGAGCAGTACTTC.

The rearrangement uses TRBV7-3 and TRBJ2-2; D is undetermined. The CDR3 loop spans 15 amino acids. V shed 3 bases and J shed 1 base, with 9 bases lying between them. Germline V gene sequence: CDR1 SGHTA, CDR2 FQGTGA. CDR3 bases: TGTGCCAGCAGCTTTGGGGATAGGAACACCGGGGAGCTGTTTTTT. This sequence encodes CASSFGDRNTGELFF.

This chain connects TRBV14 to TRBJ1-1; 8 bases line up with TRBD1. The germline V gene has CDR1 SGHDN and CDR2 FVKESK. This CDR3 is 18 amino acids long. V lost 5 bases to trimming and J lost 0 bases; unmatched junction nucleotides: 14. The CDR3 loop is CASSVHRGELGMNTEAFF. CDR3 DNA sequence: TGTGCCAGCAGCGTACACAGGGGGGAATTGGGCATGAACACTGAAGCTTTCTTT.

The chain uses TRBV28 and TRBJ1-2; tentative D call: TRBD1 (6 bases). Germline values: CDR1 MDHEN, CDR2 SYDVKM. The CDR3 is made up of 14 amino acids. With 6 bases removed from V and 5 bases from J, the gap between germline ends came to 16 bases. CDR3 in DNA: TGTGCCAGCAGCCCCCCGGGACACGGATATGGCTACACCTTC. This encodes CASSPPGHGYGYTF.

This chain links TRBV28 with TRBJ1-4, with 8 bases identical to TRBD1. With V trimmed by 4 bases and J by 3 bases, 10 bases remained unmatched. There are 17 residues in the CDR3. The germline V gene has CDR1 MDHEN and CDR2 SYDVKM. The CDR3 DNA sequence: TGTGCCAGCAGTTCACCGTCTGACAGGGGAGCTAATGAAAAACTGTTTTTT. Translating it yields CASSSPSDRGANEKLFF.

The V gene is TRBV5-5, the J gene TRBJ1-1, with a possible D match to TRBD1 (5 bases). Trimming took 0 bases from V and 3 from J, leaving 18 bases between them. There are 17 residues in the CDR3. Germline assignment: CDR1 SGHKS and CDR2 YYEKEE (reference sequence). CDR3 DNA: TGTGCCAGCAGCTTGGCCGACGGGGGTTTAGTTCACACTGAAGCTTTCTTT. Translation: CASSLADGGLVHTEAFF.

This sequence joins TRBV5-4 and TRBJ1-2, with D maybe TRBD1 (5 bases). V lost 4 bases and J 8 bases, leaving 12 bases between the germline ends. This CDR3 spans 12 amino acids. CDR1 SGHNT and CDR2 YYREEE come from the germline V gene (reference sequence). CDR3 bases: TGTGCCAGCAGCATCGAGAGGGACGGCTACACCTTC. Its translation is CASSIERDGYTF.

The gene calls are TRBV5-1 and TRBJ2-1, with D possibly TRBD1 on 5 matching bases. The CDR3 runs to 14 residues. Germline values: CDR1 SGHRS, CDR2 YFSETQ. V was trimmed by 0 bases and J by 1 base, leaving 5 bases between them. CDR3: CASSLGTSYNEQFF. The CDR3 bases are TGCGCCAGCAGCTTGGGGACATCCTACAATGAGCAGTTCTTC.